A single sample is the source of the 15 T cell receptor beta chains below, sequenced in a study of T cells in Graves' hyperthyroidism and ophthalmopathy. Researchers amplified the TCR beta CDR3 regions from RNA transcripts. Initially, a first-round RT-PCR of the TCR CDR3 employed the HTBI primer set. TCRdb fed the multiplex PCR reads into MiXCR, producing one record per CDR3 protein. The profile shows under 350,000 distinct CDR3 sequences, 21% of them singletons. Sequenced input: blood. The origin of the receptors is a woman aged 50 to 65 with Graves' hyperthyroidism.

CDR3 DNA: TGTGCCAGCAGAGCCAATACAGAGTACAATGAGCAGTTCTTC. It encodes CASRANTEYNEQFF. This chain joins TRBV28 and TRBJ2-1; no definite D call. The V and J ends lost 6 bases and 4 bases respectively, with 13 bases between them. The CDR3 totals 14 residues. Germline V gene data show CDR1 as MDHEN and CDR2 as SYDVKM.

This clonotype was counted many times. V gene TRBV30 combines with J gene TRBJ1-6; the D is unclear. CDR3 length: 13 residues. CDR1 is GTSNPN, CDR2 SVGIG, per germline (reference sequence). Trimming shortened V by 1 base and J by 11 bases, and 12 bases separated the two germline ends. CDR3 coding DNA: TGTGCCTGGAGTGGTGCTCCAGTGGCACCCCTCCACTTT. This encodes CAWSGAPVAPLHF.

This clonotype was detected only a few times. The chain couples TRBV29-1 to TRBJ2-7; D remains unclear. Per germline, CDR1 SQVTM and CDR2 ANQGSEA. The CDR3 runs 12 residues. Trimming stripped 5 bases from V and 1 base from J, with 9 bases between. As DNA, the CDR3 is TGCAGCGTTTCTAGTAGTTCCTACGAGCAGTACTTC. As protein: CSVSSSSYEQYF.

V is TRBV24-1 and J is TRBJ2-6; D remains ambiguous. V shed 4 bases and J shed 0 bases, with 12 bases lying between them. The germline gives CDR1 KGHDR, CDR2 SFDVKD. The CDR3 runs 17 residues. CDR3 amino acids: CATSEARGSSGANVLTF. As DNA, the CDR3 is TGTGCCACCAGTGAGGCAAGAGGCTCCTCTGGGGCCAACGTCCTGACTTTC.

CDR3 nucleotide sequence: TGTGCCAGCAGAGAGACTAGCGGGAATGTCGGTGAGCAGTTCTTC. Residues: CASRETSGNVGEQFF. The chain links TRBV6-1 to TRBJ2-1; 11 nucleotides align to TRBD2. The CDR3 consists of 15 residues. The V segment lost 6 bases and the J segment 9 bases; nucleotides outside the gene matches: 10. Germline V CDR1 and CDR2: MNHNS, SASEGT.

The rearrangement links TRBV5-1 to TRBJ2-7; unclear D gene. The CDR3 length is 14 residues. Germline CDR1 is SGHRS and CDR2 is YFSETQ. V shed 0 bases and J shed 5 bases, with 12 bases lying between them. CDR3 DNA: TGCGCCAGCAGCTTGGAGTCTCCTTTCAACGAGCAGTACTTC. Its translation is CASSLESPFNEQYF.

This chain connects TRBV20-1 to TRBJ1-5; the match to TRBD1 covers 9 bases. After removal of 3 bases from V and 7 bases from J, the junction contained 7 bases not matched to a gene. The CDR3 totals 14 residues. Germline V gene data show CDR1 as DFQATT and CDR2 as SNEGSKA (reference sequence). The CDR3 region is CSASPGQGGQPQHF. The DNA for the CDR3 is TGCAGTGCTAGTCCGGGACAGGGAGGGCAGCCCCAGCATTTT.

This clonotype came up many times. In nucleotides, the CDR3 is TGTGCCAGCAAACCTGTTGGGACTAGCGGGTCAGAGACCCAGTACTTC. It translates to CASKPVGTSGSETQYF. The rearrangement uses TRBV28 and TRBJ2-5; 12 bases map to TRBD2. This CDR3 region has 16 residues. Trimming cost V 7 bases and J 4 bases; bases outside gene matches: 10. The germline V gene encodes CDR1 MDHEN and CDR2 SYDVKM.

This clonotype came up many times. J is TRBJ2-5 and V is TRBV30, with D tentatively TRBD1 (5 bases). The CDR3 extends over 12 amino acids. Trimming cost V 7 bases and J 6 bases, with 15 bases left between them. From germline, CDR1 is GTSNPN and CDR2 SVGIG (reference sequence). CDR3 loop: CASLGPGQTQYF. DNA of the CDR3: TGTGCCTCCCTCGGGCCAGGGCAGACCCAGTACTTC.

This clonotype showed up many times. This sequence joins TRBV3-1 and TRBJ1-5; TRBD1 is a possible D gene (6 bases). CDR1 and CDR2 (germline): LGHDT, YNNKEL (reference sequence). Trimming took 5 bases from V and 0 from J, leaving 11 bases between them. The CDR3 covers 15 residues. The CDR3 loop is CASSKGHFSNQPQHF. The CDR3 nucleotides are TGTGCCAGCAGCAAGGGACACTTTAGCAATCAGCCCCAGCATTTT.

J is TRBJ1-2 and V is TRBV6-9; D remains ambiguous. Deletions cut 3 bases from V and 6 bases from J, with 11 bases between. Germline V CDR1 and CDR2: MNHGY, SVAAGI. The CDR3 contains 13 residues. For the CDR3, the DNA is TGTGCCAGCAGTTACTTTGGCGTCGATGGCTACACCTTC. Amino acids: CASSYFGVDGYTF.

The table lists this clonotype with many counts. The chain has TRBV20-1 and TRBJ2-3; D unresolved. The CDR3 is 14 amino acids. Trimming took off 2 bases at V and 2 bases at J, with 11 bases between the two ends. Germline-derived CDR1 and CDR2 are DFQATT and SNEGSKA (reference sequence). Here the CDR3 DNA reads TGCAGTGCTAGATGGCTCGCGGCCACAGATACGCAGTATTTT. This encodes CSARWLAATDTQYF.

This clonotype was picked up many times. The gene calls are TRBV7-2 and TRBJ1-2; D call uncertain. This CDR3 is built from 12 residues. The germline V and J ends were trimmed by 1 base and 8 bases, with 8 bases remaining between them. Germline V lookup: CDR1 SGHTA, CDR2 FQGNSA. CDR3 sequence: CASSLEGQGYTF. As DNA, the CDR3 is TGTGCCAGCAGCTTAGAAGGGCAAGGCTACACCTTC.

This clonotype was counted between two and nine times. V usage is TRBV10-3 and J usage is TRBJ2-1; 9 bases align to TRBD2. V was pared by 6 bases and J by 10 bases, with 13 bases of the junction left unmatched. Germline CDR1 reads ENHRY; CDR2 reads SYGVKD. The CDR3 contains 15 residues. CDR3 amino acids: CAISHEGSGSREQFF. Here the CDR3 DNA reads TGTGCCATCAGCCATGAGGGTAGCGGGAGTCGGGAGCAGTTCTTC.

In this sample, this clonotype turned up many times. The chain joins TRBV2 to TRBJ1-4; TRBD1 agrees at 7 bases. J was trimmed by 5 bases and V by 5 bases; bases with no gene match: 8. Germline V gene data show CDR1 as SNHLY and CDR2 as FYNNEI. The CDR3 has 15 residues. CDR3 nucleotides: TGTGCCAGCAGTAGAACAGGGGCCCCGAATGAAAAACTGTTTTTT. Translation gives CASSRTGAPNEKLFF. Full variable domain (rest looked up from reference TRBV2 and TRBJ1-4): EPEVTQTPSHQVTQMGQEVILRCVPISNHLYFYWYRQILGQKVEFLVSFYNNEISEKSEIFDDQFSVERPDGSNFTLKIRSTKLEDSAMYFCASSRTGAPNEKLFFGSGTQLSVL.